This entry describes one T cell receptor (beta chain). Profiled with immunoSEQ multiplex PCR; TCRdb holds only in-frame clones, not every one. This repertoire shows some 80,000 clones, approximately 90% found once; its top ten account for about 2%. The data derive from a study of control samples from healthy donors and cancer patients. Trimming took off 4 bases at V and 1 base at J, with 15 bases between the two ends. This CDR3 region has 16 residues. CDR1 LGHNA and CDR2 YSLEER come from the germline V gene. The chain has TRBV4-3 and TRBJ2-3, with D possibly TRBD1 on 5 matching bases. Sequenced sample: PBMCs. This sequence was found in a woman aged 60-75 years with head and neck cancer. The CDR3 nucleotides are TGCGCCAGCAGCCCCAGCCCGGACATGGGCACAGATACGCAGTATTTT. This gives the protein CASSPSPDMGTDTQYF.